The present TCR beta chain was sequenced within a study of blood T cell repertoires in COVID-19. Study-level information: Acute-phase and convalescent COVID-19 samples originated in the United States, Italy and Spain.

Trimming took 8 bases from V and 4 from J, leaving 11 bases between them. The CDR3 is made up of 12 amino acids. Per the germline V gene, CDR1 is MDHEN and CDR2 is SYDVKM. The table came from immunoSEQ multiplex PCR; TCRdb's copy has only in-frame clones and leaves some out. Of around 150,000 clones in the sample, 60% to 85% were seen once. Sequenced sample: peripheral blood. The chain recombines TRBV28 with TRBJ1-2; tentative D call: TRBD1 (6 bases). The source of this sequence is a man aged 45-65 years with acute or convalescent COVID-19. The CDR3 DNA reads TGTGCCAGCCTCAGGGGTGGCTATGGCTACACCTTC. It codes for CASLRGGYGYTF.